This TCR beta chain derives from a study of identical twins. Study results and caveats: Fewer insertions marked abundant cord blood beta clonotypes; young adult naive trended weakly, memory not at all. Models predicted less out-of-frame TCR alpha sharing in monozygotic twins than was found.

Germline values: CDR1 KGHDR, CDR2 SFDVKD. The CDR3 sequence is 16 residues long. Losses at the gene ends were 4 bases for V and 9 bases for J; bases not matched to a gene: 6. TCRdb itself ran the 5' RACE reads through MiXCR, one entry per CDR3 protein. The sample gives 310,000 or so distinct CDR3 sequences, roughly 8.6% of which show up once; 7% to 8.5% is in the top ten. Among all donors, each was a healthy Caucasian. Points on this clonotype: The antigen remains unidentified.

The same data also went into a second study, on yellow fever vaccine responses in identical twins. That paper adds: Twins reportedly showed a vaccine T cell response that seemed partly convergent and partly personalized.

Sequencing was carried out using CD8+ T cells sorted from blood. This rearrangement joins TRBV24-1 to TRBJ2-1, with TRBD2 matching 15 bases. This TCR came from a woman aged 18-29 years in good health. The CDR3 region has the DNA TGTGCCACCAGTGACTGGACTAGCGGGGGGGTGCTTGAGCAGTTCTTC. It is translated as CATSDWTSGGVLEQFF.